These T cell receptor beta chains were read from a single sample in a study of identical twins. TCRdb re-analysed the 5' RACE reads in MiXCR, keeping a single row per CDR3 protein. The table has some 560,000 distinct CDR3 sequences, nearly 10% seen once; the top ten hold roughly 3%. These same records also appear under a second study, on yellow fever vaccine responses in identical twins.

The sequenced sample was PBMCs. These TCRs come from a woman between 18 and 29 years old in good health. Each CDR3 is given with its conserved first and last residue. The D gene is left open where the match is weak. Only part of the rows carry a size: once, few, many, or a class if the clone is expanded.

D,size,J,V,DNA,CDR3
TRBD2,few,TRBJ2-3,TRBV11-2,TGTGCCAGCAGCTTCTGGGGACTAGCGGGAGAGGGGTATACGCAGTATTTT,CASSFWGLAGEGYTQYF
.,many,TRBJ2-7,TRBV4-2,TGTGCCAGCAGCCCCTCGGGGGACGGGAGAAACTACGAGCAGTACTTC,CASSPSGDGRNYEQYF
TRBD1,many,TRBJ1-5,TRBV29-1,TGCAGCGTTGGGACAGGGAGTGGGAATCAGCCCCAGCATTTT,CSVGTGSGNQPQHF
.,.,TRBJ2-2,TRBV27,TGTGCCAGCAGTTTATCGGGGGGGCGCAGGACCGGGGAGCTGTTTTTT,CASSLSGGRRTGELFF
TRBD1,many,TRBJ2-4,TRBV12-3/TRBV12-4,TGTGCCAGCACCTCCGGGACAGGGTGGAACATTCAGTACTTC,CASTSGTGWNIQYF
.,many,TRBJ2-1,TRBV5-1,TGCGCCAGCAGGTCGGTAGCGGTCAACAACAATGAGCAGTTCTTC,CASRSVAVNNNEQFF
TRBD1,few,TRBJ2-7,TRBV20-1,TGCAGTGCTGCAGGGACAGGGGGCTCCTACGAGCAGTACTTC,CSAAGTGGSYEQYF
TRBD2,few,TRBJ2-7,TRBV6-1,TGTGCCAGCAGCCCCTTGGGGGGGGCCTACGAGCAGTACTTC,CASSPLGGAYEQYF
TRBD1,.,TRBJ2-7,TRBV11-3,TGTGCCAGCGGACAGGGGCCTGAGGACGAGCAGTACTTC,CASGQGPEDEQYF
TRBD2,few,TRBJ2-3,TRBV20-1,TGCAGTGCTAGACTAGCGGGAGTGGGAGATACGCAGTATTTT,CSARLAGVGDTQYF
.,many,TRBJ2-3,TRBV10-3,TGTGCCATCAGTGACAGCGGTCGGGATACGCAGTATTTT,CAISDSGRDTQYF
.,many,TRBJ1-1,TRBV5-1,TGCGCCAGCAGCTCCATCCCGAACACTGAAGCTTTCTTT,CASSSIPNTEAFF
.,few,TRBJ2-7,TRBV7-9,TGTGCCAGCAGCCCCTACGCGGAGTCCTACGAGCAGTACTTC,CASSPYAESYEQYF
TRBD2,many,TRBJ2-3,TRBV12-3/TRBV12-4,TGTGCCAGCAGTCCTACTAGCGGGGGTAGCAGGGATACGCAGTATTTT,CASSPTSGGSRDTQYF
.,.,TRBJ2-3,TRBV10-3,TGTGCCATCAGTGGGTCCGAGGGTCACACAGATACGCAGTATTTT,CAISGSEGHTDTQYF
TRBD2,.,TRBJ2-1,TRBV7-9,TGTGCCAGCAGCCCGCTAGCGGGAGTCGACAATGAGCAGTTCTTC,CASSPLAGVDNEQFF
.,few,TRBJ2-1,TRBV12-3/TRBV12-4,TGTGCCAGCAGCCCCCACTCCGGGGGCTCTCTTTACAATGAGCAGTTCTTC,CASSPHSGGSLYNEQFF
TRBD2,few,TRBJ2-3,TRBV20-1,TGCAGTGCTAGGGATCTACTAGCGGGGGCCCCCACAGATACGCAGTATTTT,CSARDLLAGAPTDTQYF
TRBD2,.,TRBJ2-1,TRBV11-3,TGTGCCAGCAGCCACGGGAGGAATGAGCAGTTCTTC,CASSHGRNEQFF
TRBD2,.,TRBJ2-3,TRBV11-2,TGTGCCAGCAGCGTTACTAGCGGGAGAGTCTCAGTCTCAGATACGCAGTATTTT,CASSVTSGRVSVSDTQYF
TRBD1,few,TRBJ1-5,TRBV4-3,TGCGCCAGCGGGGGACAGCTCAATCAGCCCCAGCATTTT,CASGGQLNQPQHF
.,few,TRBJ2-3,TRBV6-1,TGTGCCAGCAGTGAAGGGCTAGTCACCACAGATACGCAGTATTTT,CASSEGLVTTDTQYF
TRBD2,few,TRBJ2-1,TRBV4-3,TGCGCCAGCAGCCAAGATCTAGGACTAGCGGGAGGGGATGAGCAGTTCTTC,CASSQDLGLAGGDEQFF
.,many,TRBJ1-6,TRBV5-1,TGCGCCAGCAGCTCCGGACAACCTAAAGTAGCCCTCCACTTT,CASSSGQPKVALHF
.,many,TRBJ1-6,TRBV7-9,TGTGCCAGCAGTACCCAGGGGAGCTCCTATAATTCACCCCTCCACTTT,CASSTQGSSYNSPLHF
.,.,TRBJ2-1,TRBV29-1,TGCAGCGTTGTAGGGGGGGCAGGCGCCAATGAGCAGTTCTTC,CSVVGGAGANEQFF
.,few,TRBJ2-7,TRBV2,TGTGCCAGCAGTGAAGGCAGCTATAAGGGCTACGAGCAGTACTTC,CASSEGSYKGYEQYF
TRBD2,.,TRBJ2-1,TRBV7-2,TGTGCCAGCAGCTCCGGGACTAGTTATCCTAATGAGCAGTTCTTC,CASSSGTSYPNEQFF
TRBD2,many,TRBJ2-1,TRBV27,TGTGCCAGCAGTTCCCCGGGACTAGGTTTCCATGAGCAGTTCTTC,CASSSPGLGFHEQFF
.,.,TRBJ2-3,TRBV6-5,TGTGCCAGCAGTTACCCTCGTGCTTACTCACCGCGGGGAGATACGCAGTATTTT,CASSYPRAYSPRGDTQYF
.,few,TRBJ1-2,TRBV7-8,TGTGCCAGCCTGGACAGCGGATATGGCTACACCTTC,CASLDSGYGYTF
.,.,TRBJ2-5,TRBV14,TGTGCCAGCAGCCAGCCGGGATATCAAGAGACCCAGTACTTC,CASSQPGYQETQYF
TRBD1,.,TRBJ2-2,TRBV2,TGTGCCAGCAGTTCGGCAGGGGGCGGCGGGGAGCTGTTTTTT,CASSSAGGGGELFF
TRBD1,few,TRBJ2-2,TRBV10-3,TGTGCCATCCTTAAGGCGCAAAACCCGGGACAGGCGAACACCGGGGAGCTGTTTTTT,CAILKAQNPGQANTGELFF
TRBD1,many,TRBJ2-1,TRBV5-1,TGCGCCAGCAGTTATCAGCCGACAGGGGAGCAGTTCTTC,CASSYQPTGEQFF
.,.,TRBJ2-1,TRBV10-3,TGTGCCATCAGACCCTCAGGTAGCTCCTACAATGAGCAGTTCTTC,CAIRPSGSSYNEQFF
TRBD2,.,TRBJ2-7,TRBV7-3,TGTGCCAGCAGCTTAAACCCGGGGGGCTACGAGCAGTACTTC,CASSLNPGGYEQYF
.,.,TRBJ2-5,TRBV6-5,TGTGCCAGCAGATTCCTCGAGGTGCTAGCACGAGAGACCCAGTACTTC,CASRFLEVLARETQYF
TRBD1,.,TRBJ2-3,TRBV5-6,TGTGCCAGCAGCTCAGGCGCCGGGGACAGAAATCCCACAGATACGCAGTATTTT,CASSSGAGDRNPTDTQYF
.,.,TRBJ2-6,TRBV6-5,TGTGCCAGCAGTTCGTACCGGACGGAGCTTCACGTCCTGACTTTC,CASSSYRTELHVLTF
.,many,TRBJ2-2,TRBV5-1,TGCGCCAGCAGCTGGTCGGGGGCCACAAACACCGGGGAGCTGTTTTTT,CASSWSGATNTGELFF
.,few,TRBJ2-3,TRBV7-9,TGTGCCAGCAGTTCCCCCGCCCTTGGAGATACGCAGTATTTT,CASSSPALGDTQYF
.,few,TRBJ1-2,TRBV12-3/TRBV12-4,TGTGCCAGCAGTTTATCGGCTGGCTACACCTTC,CASSLSAGYTF
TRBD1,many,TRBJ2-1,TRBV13,TGTGCCAGCGGAACAGGGGAGAACAATGAGCAGTTCTTC,CASGTGENNEQFF